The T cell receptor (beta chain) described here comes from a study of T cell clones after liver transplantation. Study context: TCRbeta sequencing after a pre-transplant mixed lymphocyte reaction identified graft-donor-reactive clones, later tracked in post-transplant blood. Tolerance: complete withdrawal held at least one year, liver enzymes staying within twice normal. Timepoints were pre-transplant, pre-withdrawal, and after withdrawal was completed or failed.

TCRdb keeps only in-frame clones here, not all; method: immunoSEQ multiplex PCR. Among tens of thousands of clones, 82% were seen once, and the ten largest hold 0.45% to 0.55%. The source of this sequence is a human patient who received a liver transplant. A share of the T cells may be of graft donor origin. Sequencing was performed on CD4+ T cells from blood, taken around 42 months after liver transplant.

The CDR3 DNA reads as TGTGCCAGCAGTCCCGGGTCCTATGGGGCTGAAGCTTTCTTT. This gives the protein CASSPGSYGAEAFF. The chain uses TRBV28 and TRBJ1-1; D uncertain. This CDR3 comprises 14 residues. The V gene's germline CDR1 is MDHEN and CDR2 SYDVKM. The V gene lost 5 bases and the J gene lost 6 bases, with 16 bases spanning the gap.